Below, 27 T cell receptor beta chains from the same sample are listed, as sequenced in a study of T cell clones after liver transplantation. TCRdb's copy holds only in-frame clones and misses some; the assay was immunoSEQ multiplex PCR. The repertoire has over 45,000 clones, 70% to 75% of them found once; the top ten carry 7.5% to 10%. Here the sequenced sample was CD4+ T cells from blood, taken 54 months after liver transplant. These receptors were taken from a human patient who received a liver transplant. Part of the T cells may come from the graft donor.

This clone appeared a single time. The chain carries TRBV14 and TRBJ1-6, with 7 bases aligning to TRBD1. The germline V gene has CDR1 SGHDN and CDR2 FVKESK. The CDR3 is made up of 15 amino acids. After removal of 2 bases from V and 10 bases from J, the junction contained 8 bases not matched to a gene. The CDR3 reads CASSQLERGRSPLHF. The DNA for the CDR3 is TGTGCCAGCAGCCAACTCGAGAGGGGGCGGTCACCCCTCCACTTT.

The chain links TRBV7-9 to TRBJ2-7; TRBD1 is a possible D gene (5 bases). Germline lookup yields CDR1 SEHNR and CDR2 FQNEAQ (reference sequence). V shed 1 base and J shed 4 bases, with 17 bases lying between them. The CDR3 loop spans 16 amino acids. CDR3 residues: CASSLDRMGRAYEQYF. As DNA, the CDR3 is TGTGCCAGCAGCTTAGATCGAATGGGCAGGGCTTACGAGCAGTACTTC.

The chain carries TRBV29-1 and TRBJ1-2, with 7 bases fitting TRBD1. The V and J ends lost 6 bases and 3 bases, in that order; junction bases with no gene match: 10. The germline gives CDR1 SQVTM, CDR2 ANQGSEA. The CDR3 extends over 14 amino acids. CDR3 residues: CSVARGGWHYGYTF. The CDR3 bases are TGCAGCGTGGCCAGGGGGGGGTGGCACTATGGCTACACCTTC.

The sample holds a few counts of this clone. The chain couples TRBV19 to TRBJ1-6, with D possibly matching TRBD1 (5 bases). This CDR3 region has 12 residues. Trimming cost V 5 bases and J 7 bases, with 6 bases left between them. Germline assignment: CDR1 LNHDA and CDR2 SQIVND (reference sequence). CDR3 region: CASSWGNSPLHF. CDR3 DNA: TGTGCCAGTAGTTGGGGGAATTCACCCCTCCACTTT.

This chain connects TRBV4-1 to TRBJ1-1, with 7 nucleotides matching TRBD1. This CDR3 comprises 15 residues. Looked up from germline, CDR1 is MGHRA and CDR2 is YSYEKL. V shed 2 bases and J 1 base; nucleotides not matched to a gene: 4. The CDR3 region has the DNA TGCGCCAGCAGCCAAACGGGACAGTCGAACACTGAAGCTTTCTTT. Translated, it gives CASSQTGQSNTEAFF.

This clone turned up a few times. J is TRBJ1-6 and V is TRBV11-2; 7 bases match TRBD1. The CDR3 is 15 amino acids. V dropped 0 bases and J dropped 8; count of bases not matched to a gene: 4. Germline V CDR1 and CDR2: SGHAT, FQNNGV. The CDR3, as DNA: TGTGCCAGCAGCTTAGAGGACAGGCTGTATTCACCCCTCCACTTT. As protein: CASSLEDRLYSPLHF.

The rearrangement joins TRBV7-6 to TRBJ2-5; 10 nucleotides agree with TRBD2. V gave up 5 bases and J gave up 7 bases; unmatched junction bases: 10. Germline loops: CDR1 SGHVS, CDR2 FNYEAQ. The CDR3 is 15 amino acids. The DNA of the CDR3 is TGTGCCAGCAGCGCAACCGGGACTAGCGATGGGACCCAGTACTTC. Its protein is CASSATGTSDGTQYF.

The rearrangement joins TRBV13 to TRBJ2-5; D may be TRBD1 or TRBD2 (5 bases each). Germline V gives CDR1 PRHDT, CDR2 FYEKMQ (reference sequence). This CDR3 spans 15 amino acids. V lost 2 bases, J lost 4 bases, and 14 bases lay in between. The chain's CDR3 is CASSLRAARGETQYF. CDR3 in DNA: TGTGCCAGCAGCTTAAGGGCGGCGAGGGGAGAGACCCAGTACTTC. The full variable domain, its missing parts supplied by reference TRBV13 and TRBJ2-5, is AAGVIQSPRHLIKEKRETATLKCYPIPRHDTVYWYQQGPGQDPQFLISFYEKMQSDKGSIPDRFSAQQFSDYHSELNMSSLELGDSALYFCASSLRAARGETQYFGPGTRLLVL.

There are a few counts of this clone. The chain has TRBV18 and TRBJ2-7, with TRBD1 identical over 8 bases. From germline, CDR1 is KGHSH and CDR2 LQKENI. Germline trimming cut 6 bases from V and 1 base from J; bases unmatched to any gene: 5. The CDR3 is 14 amino acids. CDR3 bases: TGTGCCAGCTCCCTCGGACAGGGTTCCTACGAGCAGTACTTC. Its protein product is CASSLGQGSYEQYF.

The V gene is TRBV6-6, the J gene TRBJ1-1; D is possibly TRBD1 (5 bases). The CDR3 extends over 14 amino acids. V shed 4 bases and J shed 1 base, with 10 bases lying between them. The V gene's germline CDR1 is MNHNY and CDR2 SVGAGI (reference sequence). CDR3 sequence (DNA): TGTGCCAGCAGTTCTCGACAGAAGAACACTGAAGCTTTCTTT. This translates into CASSSRQKNTEAFF.

The rearrangement uses TRBV28 and TRBJ2-1; D uncertain. This CDR3 has 13 amino acids. CDR1 and CDR2 from the germline V gene are MDHEN and SYDVKM. The V gene lost 2 bases and the J gene lost 6 bases, with 8 bases spanning the gap. The CDR3 spells CASSLPQSNEQFF. DNA of the CDR3: TGTGCCAGCAGTTTACCACAGAGCAATGAGCAGTTCTTC.

This clone was found many times. The V call is TRBV5-8, the J call TRBJ1-1; D gene unclear. Germline V lookup: CDR1 SGHTS, CDR2 YDEGEE. CDR3 length: 11 amino acids. Trimming stripped 4 bases from V and 8 bases from J, with 9 bases between. CDR3 DNA sequence: TGTGCCAGCAGCCTAATGAGGGAAGCTTTCTTT. Protein product: CASSLMREAFF.

The V call is TRBV10-3, the J call TRBJ2-7; 9 bases map to TRBD2. The ends lost 3 bases at V and 4 bases at J; junction bases unmatched: 4. Germline V gives CDR1 ENHRY, CDR2 SYGVKD. The CDR3 has 14 amino acids. The CDR3 reads CAISEISGRYEQYF. Here the CDR3 DNA reads TGTGCCATCAGTGAAATTAGCGGGAGATACGAGCAGTACTTC.

The gene calls are TRBV28 and TRBJ1-5, with 7 bases aligning to TRBD1. This CDR3 region has 14 residues. Germline V gene sequence: CDR1 MDHEN, CDR2 SYDVKM. V lost 5 bases, J lost 5 bases, and 6 bases stayed unmatched. The CDR3 loop is CASSVGQDHQPQHF. The CDR3 DNA sequence: TGTGCCAGCAGTGTCGGACAGGACCATCAGCCCCAGCATTTT.

V is TRBV2 and J is TRBJ1-5; a weak D match, TRBD1 (5 bases). This CDR3 region has 15 residues. Germline V gene data show CDR1 as SNHLY and CDR2 as FYNNEI. Trimming pared 4 bases from V and 9 bases from J, leaving 19 bases between. In DNA, the CDR3 is TGTGCCAGCAGTGTAGGGGTTACTGGTATAAGGCCCCAGCATTTT. It translates to CASSVGVTGIRPQHF.

The CDR3 reads CASSSNRALIYNEQFF. CDR3 in DNA: TGTGCCAGCAGTTCCAACAGGGCCCTAATATACAATGAGCAGTTCTTC. The V and J genes are TRBV27 and TRBJ2-1; possibly TRBD1 for D (6 bases). CDR3 length: 16 residues. The germline CDR1 and CDR2 sequences are MNHEY and SMNVEV (reference sequence). V shed 4 bases and J shed 4 bases, with 17 bases lying between them.

The chain links TRBV18 to TRBJ1-1; tentative D call: TRBD1 (6 bases). The germline V and J ends were trimmed by 0 bases and 3 bases, with 8 bases remaining between them. Germline V CDR1 and CDR2: KGHSH, LQKENI. The CDR3 runs to 14 residues. Here the CDR3 DNA reads TGTGCCAGCTCACCACCTACAGGGTACACTGAAGCTTTCTTT. Translation: CASSPPTGYTEAFF.

The rearrangement links TRBV29-1 to TRBJ1-2, with a weak D call TRBD1 (6 bases). Germline values: CDR1 SQVTM, CDR2 ANQGSEA. Deletions cut 0 bases from V and 7 bases from J, with 15 bases between. This CDR3 region has 14 residues. The CDR3: CSVEEGRGIGGYTF. CDR3 DNA: TGCAGCGTTGAAGAGGGCAGGGGAATCGGTGGCTACACCTTC.

The chain links TRBV6-4 to TRBJ1-5; D unclear. Trimming took 3 bases from V and 10 from J, leaving 13 bases between them. Germline V gives CDR1 MRHNA, CDR2 SNTAGT. This CDR3 comprises 13 residues. The CDR3 region has the DNA TGTGCCAGCAGTGAAGTCCTCGGTGAACCCCAGCATTTT. Translation gives CASSEVLGEPQHF.

The V call is TRBV6-1, the J call TRBJ2-4, with 10 nucleotides matching TRBD2. This CDR3 is 15 amino acids long. The V gene end was trimmed by 6 bases and the J gene end by 0 bases; junction bases not matched to a gene: 2. The germline CDR1 and CDR2 sequences are MNHNS and SASEGT. The CDR3 DNA is TGTGCCAGCAGAGCTAGCGGGGGAGCCAAAAACATTCAGTACTTC. It yields the protein CASRASGGAKNIQYF.

This sequence joins TRBV4-1 and TRBJ2-2; a weak D match, TRBD1 (6 bases). Trimming took 5 bases from V and 2 from J, leaving 12 bases between them. CDR1 and CDR2 from the germline V gene are MGHRA and YSYEKL. The CDR3 has 15 residues. The CDR3, as DNA: TGCGCCAGCAGCAGAGCACAGGGAAACACCGGGGAGCTGTTTTTT. Translated, it gives CASSRAQGNTGELFF.

The chain joins TRBV5-1 to TRBJ2-1; TRBD2 matches 8 bases. V was pared by 4 bases and J by 4 bases, with 10 bases of the junction left unmatched. The CDR3 is 16 residues long. From germline, CDR1 is SGHRS and CDR2 YFSETQ. CDR3 region: CASSPSGSGGYNEQFF. CDR3 DNA sequence: TGCGCCAGCAGCCCTTCGGGGAGCGGGGGTTACAATGAGCAGTTCTTC.

V gene TRBV18 combines with J gene TRBJ1-2, with TRBD1 identical over 8 bases. This CDR3 is 15 amino acids long. J gave up 4 bases and V 2 bases, and 6 bases lay outside the gene matches. The germline CDR1 and CDR2 sequences are KGHSH and LQKENI. CDR3 region: CASSPEEGQAYGYTF. The DNA of the CDR3 is TGTGCCAGCTCACCAGAGGAGGGACAGGCCTATGGCTACACCTTC.

Turning to this clone: The junction differs from germline at one of its ends, possibly a read error. The chain joins TRBV5-1 to TRBJ2-1; 14 bases map to TRBD2. Looked up from germline, CDR1 is SGHRS and CDR2 is YFSETQ. CDR3 length: 15 amino acids. In DNA, the CDR3 is TGCGCCAGCAGCTTGGCGGGACTAGCGGGGGCCCGTACGGTCTTC. This encodes CASSLAGLAGARTVF.

The V call is TRBV9, the J call TRBJ2-1; perhaps TRBD2 as D (6 bases). The V gene lost 0 bases and the J gene lost 6 bases, with 16 bases spanning the gap. The CDR3 has 16 amino acids. Germline V gene data show CDR1 as SGDLS and CDR2 as YYNGEE. CDR3 loop: CASSVGGLRGTNEQFF. CDR3 sequence (DNA): TGTGCCAGCAGCGTAGGGGGACTTAGGGGTACCAATGAGCAGTTCTTC.

The V call is TRBV5-4, the J call TRBJ2-2, with unresolved D. There are 14 residues in the CDR3. Germline V gene sequence: CDR1 SGHNT, CDR2 YYREEE (reference sequence). Trimming removed 1 base from V and 5 bases from J, with 9 bases in between. The CDR3 reads CASSLQGPTGELFF. Here the CDR3 DNA reads TGTGCCAGCAGCTTGCAAGGACCAACCGGGGAGCTGTTTTTT.

The chain couples TRBV13 to TRBJ1-5; 7 positions agree with TRBD1. This CDR3 contains 14 residues. J lost 7 bases, V lost 0 bases, and 3 bases had no gene match. Germline CDR1 and CDR2: PRHDT and FYEKMQ (reference sequence). The CDR3 DNA reads as TGTGCCAGCAGCTTAGGGACAGGGAGGCAGCCCCAGCATTTT. Translated, it gives CASSLGTGRQPQHF.